This T cell receptor (beta chain) was found in a study of early T cells in non-severe SARS-CoV-2 infection (dated by TCRdb to the early 2020s). Regarding the study in general: Because TCR sequencing relied on bulk RNA taken from unsorted whole blood, pairing of alpha and beta chains was not possible. Beyond this particular receptor, the publication reports: VDJdb matching was skewed toward anti-spike CD8 responses, so virus-specific expansions were likely underestimated and private and CD4 specificities were missed.

Library method: 5' RACE. The sample was run on a NextSeq 500. In the TCR library protocol, unique molecular identifiers were attached to individual cDNA molecules to correct for PCR bias and sequencing error. TCR alpha and beta chains were both sequenced, and the abundances of alpha and beta sequences in each sample were closely correlated with each other. Per the authors' processing: Decombinator V4 was used to perform V gene, J gene and CDR3 annotation of TCR sequences. TCRs were defined as expanded if a significant change between any two time points was detected under a Poisson model with p below 0.0001. Abundances of TCRs were expressed as counts per million after normalisation to the total number of TCRs sequenced in each sample. TRAV1-2 paired with TRAJ12, TRAJ20 or TRAJ33 defined MAIT TCRs, while TRAV10 paired with TRAJ18 defined iNKT TCRs. VDJdb, accessed on 1 November 2021, was searched for TCRs annotated for CMV, EBV and SARS-CoV-2, and TCRs annotated for more than one antigen were excluded. Through fastp at Q25 and MiXCR, TCRdb rebuilt clones from the public reads, retaining in-frame beta chains. Identical CDR3 proteins give one entry, which carries the most common genes and DNA. Here the V and J calls rest on TCRdb's processing, not on the authors' analysis. The sample profile shows under 85,000 distinct CDR3 sequences; roughly an eighth of them were found once. The ten largest clones represent under 7% of the sample.

This was a case-control study nested in a cohort of healthcare workers in London, UK, who had nasopharyngeal swab PCR tests and blood samples taken every week. Healthcare workers were enrolled in the week of the UK lockdown, from 23 to 31 March 2020, and were followed every week for up to roughly 15 weeks. Between the V and J ends, shortened by 6 bases and 0 bases respectively, the junction contains 12 bases. For CDR1 and CDR2, the germline V gene (reference sequence) lists DFQATT and SNEGSKA. The CDR3, cysteine through phenylalanine, is 14 amino acids long. Only CDR3 DNA remains: 42 bases, in frame from the first base. Comment on this clonotype: The antigen it recognizes is unknown. One base away there is no much larger clone; base qualities are not given.

Sequenced here: whole blood, sampled at baseline. The chain is assembled from TRBV20-1 and TRBJ1-3; the D gene is perhaps TRBD1, from 5 matching bases. This sequence was found in an adult who was a healthcare worker with PCR-confirmed SARS-CoV-2 infection or an uninfected control (not recorded which). The CDR3 has the sequence CSARGPASGNTIYF. Here is the DNA: TGCAGTGCAAGGGGACCGGCCTCTGGAAACACCATATATTTT.